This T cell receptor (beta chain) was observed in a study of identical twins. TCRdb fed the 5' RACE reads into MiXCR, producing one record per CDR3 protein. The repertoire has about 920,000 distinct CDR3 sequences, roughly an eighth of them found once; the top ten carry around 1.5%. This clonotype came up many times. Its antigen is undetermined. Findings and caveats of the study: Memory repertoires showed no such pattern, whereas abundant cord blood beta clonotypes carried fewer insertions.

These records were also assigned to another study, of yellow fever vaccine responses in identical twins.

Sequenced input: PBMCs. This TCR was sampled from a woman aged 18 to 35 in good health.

Here the CDR3 reads CASSWAGGYGYTF. CDR3 DNA: TGTGCCAGCAGTTGGGCAGGGGGCTATGGCTACACCTTC. The chain carries TRBV6-6 and TRBJ1-2; 7 nucleotides line up with TRBD1. The J segment lost 4 bases and the V segment lost 4 bases, leaving 3 bases of the junction unmatched. The CDR3 length is 13 residues. CDR1 is MNHNY, CDR2 SVGAGI, per germline (reference sequence).